Following are 18 T cell receptor beta chains from one sample sequenced in a study of blood T cell repertoires in COVID-19 (dated by TCRdb to 2019 to 2021). Preparation of the library involved the immunoSEQ multiplex PCR assay. Held by TCRdb, this immuneACCESS table contains in-frame sequences only and omits some clones. Under half of the omission traces to an unresolved V gene where checked; the cause of the rest is unknown. The sample table contains some 180,000 clones; only one count was recorded for approximately 87% of them. The biggest ten clones account for around 20% of the sample. Material: peripheral blood. These receptors were obtained from a man aged 70 or older with active or convalescent COVID-19.

The chain is built from TRBV7-2 and TRBJ2-7; TRBD1 is a possible D gene (6 bases). Trimming took 0 bases from V and 0 from J, leaving 9 bases between them. CDR1 SGHTA and CDR2 FQGNSA come from the germline V gene. The CDR3 spans 15 residues. The CDR3 coding sequence is TGTGCCAGCAGCTTAGCGGGACACAGCTCCTACGAGCAGTACTTC. This encodes CASSLAGHSSYEQYF.

The V gene is TRBV6-5, the J gene TRBJ1-2; possibly TRBD1 for D (5 bases). The length of the CDR3 is 14 residues. Per germline, CDR1 MNHEY and CDR2 SVGAGI. Trimming took 8 bases from V and 10 from J, leaving 23 bases between them. Here the CDR3 reads CASAGTHGRSVYTF. DNA of the CDR3: TGTGCCAGCGCCGGGACTCACGGGCGTTCAGTCTACACCTTC.

This sequence joins TRBV3-1 (or the pseudogene TRBV3-2) and TRBJ1-1; 8 bases line up with TRBD1. Germline CDR1 LGHDT, CDR2 YNNKEL (reference sequence). Losses at the gene ends were 2 bases for V and 4 bases for J; bases not matched to a gene: 12. The CDR3 totals 17 residues. CDR3 DNA sequence: TGTGCCAGCAGCCAATCCCGGACCTGGACAGGGAGCACTGAAGCTTTCTTT. This encodes CASSQSRTWTGSTEAFF.

The chain combines TRBV5-1 with TRBJ1-5; D remains unclear. CDR3 size: 15 residues. V lost 4 bases, J lost 3 bases, and 14 bases lay in between. Per germline, CDR1 SGHRS and CDR2 YFSETQ. Here the CDR3 DNA reads TGCGCCAGCAGCCCAGACGGGAGAATCAATCAGCCCCAGCATTTT. Its translation: CASSPDGRINQPQHF.

The chain couples TRBV2 to TRBJ1-5; tentatively, D is TRBD1 (5 bases). The CDR3 contains 15 residues. V was cut by 6 bases and J by 2 bases, with 14 bases left in between. CDR1 SNHLY and CDR2 FYNNEI come from the germline V gene. The CDR3 spells CASRTPGSGNQPQHF. CDR3 DNA: TGTGCCAGCAGAACCCCAGGGTCGGGCAATCAGCCCCAGCATTTT.

V usage is TRBV5-4 and J usage is TRBJ2-7; D is perhaps TRBD2 (6 bases). Trimming pared 4 bases from V and 3 bases from J, leaving 17 bases between. Germline loops: CDR1 SGHNT, CDR2 YYREEE (reference sequence). The CDR3 contains 15 residues. This chain's CDR3 is CASSPSGAGFYEQYF. The DNA for the CDR3 is TGTGCCAGCAGCCCCAGTGGGGCGGGGTTCTACGAGCAGTACTTC.

The chain is built from TRBV7-6 and TRBJ2-1, with 7 bases identical to TRBD1. Germline V gene lookup returns CDR1 SGHVS and CDR2 FNYEAQ. The CDR3 contains 15 residues. J lost 7 bases, V lost 5 bases, and 11 bases had no gene match. The CDR3 DNA is TGTGCCAGCAGCCCGCGACAGGGTAGATTAAATGAGCAGTTCTTC. This gives the protein CASSPRQGRLNEQFF. The entire variable domain, with the rest obtained from reference TRBV7-6 and TRBJ2-1, is as follows: GAGVSQSPRYKVTKRGQDVALRCDPISGHVSLYWYRQALGQGPEFLTYFNYEAQQDKSGLPNDRFSAERPEGSISTLTIQRTEQRDSAMYRCASSPRQGRLNEQFFGPGTRLTVL.

The chain employs TRBV7-9 and TRBJ1-2; TRBD1 agrees at 7 bases. CDR3 length: 17 amino acids. Germline CDR1 is SEHNR and CDR2 is FQNEAQ (reference sequence). J lost 1 base, V lost 5 bases, and 13 bases had no gene match. The CDR3 coding sequence is TGTGCCAGCAGCGATACGTGGGGACAGCAAATTAACTATGGCTACACCTTC. It yields the protein CASSDTWGQQINYGYTF.

This chain uses TRBV18 with TRBJ1-2, with 7 positions matching TRBD1. With V trimmed by 3 bases and J by 3 bases, 7 bases remained unmatched. The CDR3 has 15 amino acids. CDR1 and CDR2 (germline): KGHSH, LQKENI. The CDR3: CASSPGQARDYGYTF. CDR3 nucleotides: TGTGCCAGCTCACCCGGACAGGCCAGGGACTATGGCTACACCTTC.

V gene TRBV7-3 combines with J gene TRBJ2-3, with TRBD2 matching over 8 bases. This CDR3 spans 15 amino acids. V dropped 5 bases and J dropped 1; count of bases not matched to a gene: 5. Germline V gene sequence: CDR1 SGHTA, CDR2 FQGTGA. CDR3 protein: CASSPQAGGTDTQYF. CDR3 nucleotides: TGTGCCAGCAGCCCGCAAGCGGGAGGCACAGATACGCAGTATTTT.

The rearrangement links TRBV6-4 to TRBJ1-2, with 10 bases aligning to TRBD1. J lost 5 bases, V lost 6 bases, and 3 bases had no gene match. CDR1 and CDR2 (germline): MRHNA, SNTAGT. This CDR3 comprises 13 residues. The CDR3 bases are TGTGCCAGCAGAGACAGGGGGCTTTATGGCTACACCTTC. The encoded protein is CASRDRGLYGYTF.

The V call is TRBV24-1, the J call TRBJ2-5; D gene unclear. This CDR3 region has 12 residues. V was pared by 3 bases and J by 11 bases, with 12 bases between. Germline-derived CDR1 and CDR2 are KGHDR and SFDVKD. CDR3 sequence: CATSDAAELQYF. In nucleotides, the CDR3 is TGTGCCACCAGTGATGCCGCTGAGTTACAGTACTTC.

The gene calls are TRBV7-2 and TRBJ1-2; the D gene is possibly TRBD1 (5 bases). CDR3 size: 14 residues. Germline V CDR1 and CDR2: SGHTA, FQGNSA. V was cut by 3 bases and J by 8 bases, with 16 bases left in between. CDR3 nucleotide sequence: TGTGCCAGCAGCTTTAGAAAGGGGCTGGAAGGCTACACCTTC. Its protein is CASSFRKGLEGYTF.

The chain has TRBV5-1 and TRBJ2-2, with 7 bases lining up with TRBD1. J lost 0 bases, V lost 2 bases, and 1 base had no gene match. This CDR3 has 15 amino acids. Germline assignment: CDR1 SGHRS and CDR2 YFSETQ. DNA of the CDR3: TGCGCCAGCAGCTTTCAGGGGGCGAACACCGGGGAGCTGTTTTTT. It encodes CASSFQGANTGELFF. Full variable domain (rest looked up from reference TRBV5-1 and TRBJ2-2): KAGVTQTPRYLIKTRGQQVTLSCSPISGHRSVSWYQQTPGQGLQFLFEYFSETQRNKGNFPGRFSGRQFSNSRSEMNVSTLELGDSALYLCASSFQGANTGELFFGEGSRLTVL.

In regard to this clone: The sample has other DNA sequences that encode this CDR3 too. The gene calls are TRBV30 and TRBJ1-2; D unclear. This CDR3 contains 14 residues. Trimming left V 0 bases short and J 2 bases short, with 10 bases between. Looked up from germline, CDR1 is GTSNPN and CDR2 is SVGIG (reference sequence). The chain's CDR3 is CAWSVQVRNYGYTF. In DNA form, the CDR3 reads TGTGCCTGGAGTGTACAAGTCAGAAACTATGGCTACACCTTC.

The chain uses TRBV4-3 and TRBJ2-1; 7 nucleotides agree with TRBD2. Germline CDR1 is LGHNA and CDR2 is YSLEER. The CDR3 covers 17 residues. V was pared by 4 bases and J by 3 bases, with 12 bases of the junction left unmatched. The CDR3 region has the DNA TGCGCCAGCAGCCCGACCCCCCTTAGCGGGTACTACAATGAGCAGTTCTTC. Translation: CASSPTPLSGYYNEQFF.

V is TRBV7-2 and J is TRBJ2-6, with D perhaps TRBD2 (6 bases). The CDR3 extends over 19 amino acids. V gave up 3 bases and J gave up 0 bases, with 18 bases separating them. Germline CDR1 SGHTA, CDR2 FQGNSA. The CDR3 DNA sequence: TGTGCCAGCAGCTTCGGACCGTCGGGAGCCCACTCTGGGGCCAACGTCCTGACTTTC. Its protein product is CASSFGPSGAHSGANVLTF.

The rearrangement joins TRBV18 to TRBJ2-3; D is possibly TRBD1 (5 bases). V gave up 0 bases and J gave up 3 bases, with 13 bases separating them. Germline assignment: CDR1 KGHSH and CDR2 LQKENI. The CDR3 extends over 16 amino acids. CDR3 region: CASSPPGRVGTDTQYF. CDR3 in DNA: TGTGCCAGCTCACCACCGGGCAGGGTGGGTACAGATACGCAGTATTTT.